This T cell receptor beta chain emerged from a study of CD8+ T cells in alopecia areata (dated by TCRdb to 2017 to 2018). With regard to the full study: Treated patients were enrolled in an open-label pilot trial of oral tofacitinib at 5 to 10 mg twice daily for moderate-to-severe alopecia areata. In treated patients, disease severity was measured using the SALT score, which gives the percentage of scalp surface area affected. TCRbeta CDR3 regions were amplified by immunoSEQ multiplex PCR using 35 Vbeta forward and 13 Jbeta reverse primers. The study used high-throughput TCRbeta sequencing to examine T cell clonal expansion in alopecia areata, in both the C3H/HeJ mouse model and human patients. Patients received tofacitinib for 6 to 18 months and were then followed off drug for 6 months to check for delayed response and recurrence. Scalp clonality was compared across normal scalp (n=4), patchy alopecia areata scalp (n=8), and alopecia totalis/universalis scalp (n=8). Patients on tofacitinib were biopsied at baseline and after 4 and 24 weeks of treatment, and several of the patients also had a later scalp biopsy. The RNA source kit depended on sample type: the PAXgene miRNA kit for fixed scalp, the miRNeasy kit for PBMCs, and the RNeasy kit for mouse skin. Human TCRbeta sequencing covered scalp tissue and sorted CD4+ and CD8+ peripheral blood T cells from patchy and totalis/universalis alopecia areata patients and healthy controls.

This specimen's time point label, per the study, means: less than five weeks on oral tofacitinib. This sample's treatment or condition label indicates: oral pan-JAK inhibitor, 5-10 mg twice daily. Lesional scalp punch biopsies and peripheral blood were obtained from alopecia areata patients. PBMCs were isolated by density centrifugation and stained for CD3, CD4 and CD8, and CD4+ and CD8+ T cells were sorted on a FACSAria. The method behind the library was the immunoSEQ multiplex PCR assay. To provide template for TCR sequencing, every sample had RNA extracted and reverse transcribed into cDNA. First-strand cDNA was synthesized with SuperScript III using a 2:1 mix of oligo-dT and random hexamers. A synthetic immune receptor repertoire was used to gauge amplification bias, and whatever bias remained was removed computationally. In the authors' own workflow: After raw reads were preprocessed to remove errors, the CDR3 was defined following IMGT conventions as running from the conserved cysteine to phenylalanine. Clonality was computed by normalizing Shannon entropy by log2 of the number of productive unique TCRs and subtracting the result from 1. CD4 or CD8 identity of scalp clones was inferred by cross-referencing scalp TCRbeta sequences with sorted blood CD4 and CD8 repertoires. Sourced from immuneACCESS, this table was stored by TCRdb with only in-frame sequences that have V and J called. A share of the clones is absent; for the studies checked, an unresolved V gene accounts for under half, and the remainder has no known explanation. Clonal size and the V and J genes are those of that table, whereas D and trimming came from the DNA. The sample records 200,000 to 250,000 clones, roughly 64% of which are singletons. The top ten clones comprise around 3.9% of the sample.

What the research found in general, with its limitations: Scalp clonality and the number of expanded CD8+ clones among the top 100 scalp clones were significantly decreased by tofacitinib. Compared with mice, TCR sequences shared between patients were less clear, possibly partly because of HLA diversity across the patient population. Because the treated cohort was small and had only one nonresponder, larger studies are needed to examine links between baseline CD8+ expansion and response. Compared with normal scalp, lesional scalp had higher clonality and more expanded CD8+ clones, particularly in alopecia totalis/universalis, a pattern that suggests antigenic drive. Resident alphabeta T cells in normal human skin are also sequenced, complicating scalp TCR repertoire analysis, unlike mouse skin dominated by gammadelta T cells. Many expanded lesional clones were found to persist in scalp and blood during tofacitinib treatment, and relapse after treatment cessation may be partly explained by this persistence.

Trimming removed 5 bases from V and 3 bases from J; the gene matches leave 10 bases unexplained. Looking up the germline V gene yields CDR1 MNHEY and CDR2 SVGAGI. Including the terminal cysteine and phenylalanine, the CDR3 comprises 15 residues. The kept DNA is CDR3 alone, 45 bases in frame from the first base. Comments on this clone: It has no known antigen specificity. No base qualities exist here, and no much larger clone lies one base off it.

The chain joins TRBV6-5 to TRBJ2-7; 7 middle bases align to TRBD1. The clonotype comes from a human donor with alopecia areata. Sequenced here: CD4+ T cells sorted from blood, sampled at week 4, from a patient treated with tofacitinib. For the CDR3, the sequence is CASSPYDREGYEQYF. The nucleotides are TGTGCCAGCAGTCCATACGACAGGGAAGGCTACGAGCAGTACTTC.